These 26 T cell receptor beta chains share one sample of origin, sequenced in a study of Ad26.COV2.S vaccination and SARS-CoV-2 variants. The protocol was immunoSEQ multiplex PCR, while the TCRdb copy is restricted to in-frame clones and leaves out a portion. The sample has about 410,000 clones, about 90% seen once. Regarding treatment: 15 to 20 received Ad26.COV2.S at low or high dose, single or two shots; several received placebo; per-sample allocation not given. Collection of the samples took place on day 63 after the first injection of vaccine or placebo. The input for sequencing was peripheral blood, taken in a trial of Ad26.COV2.S vaccine versus placebo. The origin of the receptors is a person aged 18-60 years who received the Ad26.COV2.S COVID-19 vaccine or a placebo.

Written as DNA, the CDR3 is TGTGCCAGCAGCTTAGGTGTAGGAAGCTCCTATAATTCACCCCTCCACTTT. Protein sequence: CASSLGVGSSYNSPLHF. The chain uses TRBV7-6 and TRBJ1-6; D not resolved. CDR1 is SGHVS and CDR2 is FNYEAQ in the germline V gene. V lost 1 base and J 0 bases, leaving 10 bases between the germline ends. The length of the CDR3 is 17 residues.

This chain connects TRBV5-1 to TRBJ1-2; no clear D gene. The CDR3 is 14 residues long. Germline CDR1 and CDR2: SGHRS and YFSETQ. V dropped 3 bases and J dropped 8 bases, with 17 bases sitting between them. CDR3 nucleotide sequence: TGCGCCAGCAGCTCCTTCAGGACCCCTGGGGGCTACACCTTC. It encodes CASSSFRTPGGYTF.

This chain connects TRBV28 to TRBJ1-5; D perhaps matches TRBD1 (5 bases). From germline, CDR1 is MDHEN and CDR2 SYDVKM. The CDR3 runs 14 residues. V gave up 3 bases and J gave up 4 bases, with 10 bases separating them. The CDR3 here is CASSFIGANQPQHF. CDR3 nucleotide sequence: TGTGCCAGCAGTTTCATAGGGGCGAATCAGCCCCAGCATTTT.

The chain uses TRBV5-1 and TRBJ2-7; D is perhaps TRBD1 or TRBD2 (6 bases each). CDR1 is SGHRS and CDR2 is YFSETQ in the germline V gene. The CDR3 loop spans 14 amino acids. V dropped 0 bases and J dropped 2 bases, with 9 bases sitting between them. CDR3 amino acids: CASSLGGAAYEQYF. CDR3 DNA: TGCGCCAGCAGCTTGGGGGGGGCTGCCTACGAGCAGTACTTC. Full variable domain (missing parts from reference TRBV5-1 and TRBJ2-7): KAGVTQTPRYLIKTRGQQVTLSCSPISGHRSVSWYQQTPGQGLQFLFEYFSETQRNKGNFPGRFSGRQFSNSRSEMNVSTLELGDSALYLCASSLGGAAYEQYFGPGTRLTVT.

V gene TRBV9 combines with J gene TRBJ2-3; the D is unclear. Germline V gene data show CDR1 as SGDLS and CDR2 as YYNGEE. Trimming removed 3 bases from V and 5 bases from J, with 1 base in between. The CDR3 sequence is 10 residues long. The CDR3 nucleotides read TGTGCCAGCAGCGGAGATACGCAGTATTTT. It specifies CASSGDTQYF.

This clone appeared a single time. The chain links TRBV19 to TRBJ2-1, with 7 bases matching TRBD1. Trimming cost V 5 bases and J 0 bases; bases outside gene matches: 4. CDR3 size: 15 residues. From germline, CDR1 is LNHDA and CDR2 SQIVND (reference sequence). The CDR3 nucleotides read TGTGCCAGTAGTCTACAGGGGTCCTCCTACAATGAGCAGTTCTTC. As protein: CASSLQGSSYNEQFF.

V is TRBV10-3 and J is TRBJ2-7, with a possible D match to TRBD1 (7 bases). CDR1 and CDR2 from the germline V gene are ENHRY and SYGVKD. V lost 7 bases and J 4 bases, leaving 20 bases between the germline ends. The CDR3 covers 15 residues. The CDR3 DNA sequence: TGTGCCATCAAGGAGGGGAGCGGACAGGAGTACGAGCAGTACTTC. It translates to CAIKEGSGQEYEQYF.

This clone was found once. The chain combines TRBV6-5 with TRBJ2-7; tentative D call: TRBD1 (5 bases). The CDR3 is made up of 16 amino acids. Germline lookup yields CDR1 MNHEY and CDR2 SVGAGI. The V end was cut by 0 bases, the J end by 1 base, with 13 bases between. The CDR3 sequence is CASSYSSRGSSYEQYF. As DNA, the CDR3 is TGTGCCAGCAGTTACTCGAGTAGGGGTTCGTCCTACGAGCAGTACTTC.

The V and J genes are TRBV23-1 and TRBJ2-1; D is unclear. Being an ORF, TRBV23-1 has a function that is uncertain. The CDR3 length is 13 residues. V lost 7 bases and J 0 bases, leaving 7 bases between the germline ends. This CDR3 reads CASTESSYNEQFF. CDR3 coding DNA: TGCGCCAGCACAGAGAGCTCCTACAATGAGCAGTTCTTC.

The chain combines TRBV15 with TRBJ2-7; TRBD1 matches 9 bases. Germline trimming cut 3 bases from V and 3 bases from J; bases unmatched to any gene: 6. Germline CDR1 LNHNV, CDR2 YYDKDF (reference sequence). This CDR3 has 15 residues. In DNA form, the CDR3 reads TGTGCCACCAGCAGGGGGGACAGGGATGGCTACGAGCAGTACTTC. Translated: CATSRGDRDGYEQYF.

The chain couples TRBV7-9 to TRBJ2-7; D gene ambiguous. Between the trimmed V and J ends, which lost 7 bases and 4 bases, there was a span of 8 bases. Germline V CDR1 and CDR2: SEHNR, FQNEAQ (reference sequence). The CDR3 is 11 residues long. CDR3 nucleotides: TGTGCCAGCACCTCCAAATACGAGCAGTACTTC. Its translation: CASTSKYEQYF.

V usage is TRBV5-4 and J usage is TRBJ2-2, with TRBD2 identical over 14 bases. The CDR3 has 16 residues. CDR1 SGHNT and CDR2 YYREEE come from the germline V gene (reference sequence). V lost 4 bases, J lost 5 bases, and 4 bases stayed unmatched. In DNA, the CDR3 is TGTGCCAGCAGCGTGAGACTAGCGGGGGGGACCGGGGAGCTGTTTTTT. It yields the protein CASSVRLAGGTGELFF.

CDR3 region: CAWSRAVRDTEAFF. The CDR3 nucleotides read TGTGCCTGGAGTCGGGCGGTACGGGACACTGAAGCTTTCTTT. V gene TRBV30 combines with J gene TRBJ1-1; D is ambiguous. From germline, CDR1 is GTSNPN and CDR2 SVGIG (reference sequence). The CDR3 runs 14 residues. Trimming took off 2 bases at V and 3 bases at J, with 13 bases between the two ends.

The chain joins TRBV6-5 to TRBJ2-5; D gene uncertain. V lost 9 bases and J lost 0, with 14 bases in between. Germline CDR1 is MNHEY and CDR2 is SVGAGI. The CDR3 loop spans 14 amino acids. CDR3 amino acids: CASSQHSYQETQYF. Written as DNA, the CDR3 is TGTGCCAGTAGTCAACATAGCTACCAAGAGACCCAGTACTTC.

The gene calls are TRBV6-6 and TRBJ1-5; 9 bases match TRBD1. The CDR3 has 16 amino acids. Looked up from germline, CDR1 is MNHNY and CDR2 is SVGAGI (reference sequence). The J segment lost 6 bases and the V segment lost 4 bases, leaving 10 bases of the junction unmatched. The CDR3 nucleotides read TGTGCCAGCAGTTCCCGCCTAGGGACAGGGTCTCAGCCCCAGCATTTT. This translates into CASSSRLGTGSQPQHF.

This clone was picked up one time. The V gene is TRBV5-4, the J gene TRBJ1-1; no clear D. Germline V lookup: CDR1 SGHNT, CDR2 YYREEE (reference sequence). The CDR3 consists of 14 residues. V was clipped by 0 bases and J by 1 base, with 7 bases between them. The DNA for the CDR3 is TGTGCCAGCAGCTTGGGGAAATCGAACACTGAAGCTTTCTTT. This encodes CASSLGKSNTEAFF.

The chain couples TRBV5-8 to TRBJ2-2, with 7 bases matching TRBD1. CDR1 SGHTS and CDR2 YDEGEE come from the germline V gene. V was pared by 0 bases and J by 4 bases, with 9 bases of the junction left unmatched. The CDR3 consists of 17 residues. CDR3 in amino acids: CASSLALTGLRTGELFF. The CDR3 DNA reads as TGTGCCAGCAGCTTGGCCTTGACAGGGCTGCGCACCGGGGAGCTGTTTTTT.

CDR3 DNA: TGTGCCAGCAGCCCACAGAACTCTGGGGCCAACGTCCTGACTTTC. Amino acids: CASSPQNSGANVLTF. This rearrangement joins TRBV7-2 to TRBJ2-6; no firm D call. The V gene's germline CDR1 is SGHTA and CDR2 FQGNSA. The length of the CDR3 is 15 residues. Trimming cost V 5 bases and J 0 bases, with 8 bases left between them.

The rearrangement joins TRBV12-3 or TRBV12-4 to TRBJ2-7; 9 nucleotides agree with TRBD2. Germline trimming cut 9 bases from V and 3 bases from J; bases unmatched to any gene: 6. This CDR3 region has 13 residues. CDR3 sequence: CASRAGGRYEQYF. CDR3 bases: TGTGCCAGTAGAGCGGGGGGTCGCTACGAGCAGTACTTC.

The gene calls are TRBV6-6 and TRBJ1-5; no clear D. The germline V gene has CDR1 MNHNY and CDR2 SVGAGI (reference sequence). The CDR3 length is 14 residues. V lost 6 bases and J lost 3, with 12 bases in between. The CDR3 DNA follows: TGTGCCAGCAGGACGTCGGGGAACAATCAGCCCCAGCATTTT. It is translated as CASRTSGNNQPQHF.

CDR3: CASSQDNPGNTIYF. CDR3 DNA sequence: TGCGCCAGCAGCCAAGATAATCCTGGAAACACCATATATTTT. The chain joins TRBV4-3 to TRBJ1-3; no definite D call. The germline V gene encodes CDR1 LGHNA and CDR2 YSLEER. Trimming left V 0 bases short and J 2 bases short, with 5 bases between. CDR3 length equals 14 residues.

The gene calls are TRBV19 and TRBJ2-6, with 7 nucleotides matching TRBD1. Germline loops: CDR1 LNHDA, CDR2 SQIVND (reference sequence). J lost 0 bases, V lost 6 bases, and 8 bases had no gene match. This CDR3 is 17 amino acids long. Written as DNA, the CDR3 is TGTGCCAGTAGGGGGGACAGTTATTACTCTGGGGCCAACGTCCTGACTTTC. It yields the protein CASRGDSYYSGANVLTF. The whole variable domain, remainder taken from reference TRBV19 and TRBJ2-6, is DGGITQSPKYLFRKEGQNVTLSCEQNLNHDAMYWYRQDPGQGLRLIYYSQIVNDFQKGDIAEGYSVSREKKESFPLTVTSAQKNPTAFYLCASRGDSYYSGANVLTFGAGSRLTVL.

A single count supports this clone. This chain links TRBV18 with TRBJ2-3, with TRBD1 matching over 7 bases. V lost 4 bases, J lost 4 bases, and 2 bases stayed unmatched. CDR3 size: 13 residues. CDR1 is KGHSH, CDR2 LQKENI, per germline. CDR3 bases: TGTGCCAGCTCACGACAGGGACCAGATACGCAGTATTTT. This sequence encodes CASSRQGPDTQYF. The full variable domain, in which reference TRBV18 and TRBJ2-3 provide the parts outside the CDR3, is NAGVMQNPRHLVRRRGQEARLRCSPMKGHSHVYWYRQLPEEGLKFMVYLQKENIIDESGMPKERFSAEFPKEGPSILRIQQVVRGDSAAYFCASSRQGPDTQYFGPGTRLTVL.

This chain joins TRBV2 and TRBJ2-2; no clear D gene. V shed 4 bases and J shed 6 bases, with 15 bases lying between them. This CDR3 has 15 residues. Germline assignment: CDR1 SNHLY and CDR2 FYNNEI. The CDR3 spells CASSVEVAQAGELFF. As DNA, the CDR3 is TGTGCCAGCAGTGTAGAGGTCGCCCAGGCCGGGGAGCTGTTTTTT.

The chain joins TRBV3-1 (or the pseudogene TRBV3-2) to TRBJ2-3; possible D gene TRBD2, 6 bases. CDR1 and CDR2 from the germline V gene are LGHDT and YNNKEL (reference sequence). This CDR3 contains 14 residues. Deletions cut 1 base from V and 4 bases from J, with 9 bases between. The CDR3 loop is CASSQGLVSDTQYF. The CDR3 region has the DNA TGTGCCAGCAGCCAAGGACTAGTCTCAGATACGCAGTATTTT.

The genes are TRBV28 and TRBJ1-3; 11 bases map to TRBD1. Germline-derived CDR1 and CDR2 are MDHEN and SYDVKM. The CDR3 is made up of 16 amino acids. V was clipped by 5 bases and J by 2 bases; unmatched bases: 5. CDR3 amino acids: CASSPPDRGPGNTIYF. CDR3 DNA sequence: TGTGCCAGCAGTCCTCCGGACAGGGGGCCTGGAAACACCATATATTTT.